This passage covers 7 T cell receptor beta chains from one sample sequenced in a study of blood T cell repertoires in COVID-19. Sequencing used immunoSEQ multiplex PCR; TCRdb keeps in-frame clones, though not all of them. Of about 130,000 clones in the sample, 80% to 90% are singletons; the top ten hold around 2.3%. Sequenced sample: PBMCs or T cells enriched from blood (not recorded which). The receptors originated from a woman between 45 and 65 years old who had recovered from COVID-19.

This chain links TRBV7-3 with TRBJ2-5; D perhaps matches TRBD2 (6 bases). Trimming removed 0 bases at V and 2 bases at J, with 10 bases between. CDR3 length equals 15 residues. CDR1 is SGHTA, CDR2 FQGTGA, per germline. CDR3 sequence reads: CASSLTGGNQETQYF. The CDR3 DNA reads as TGTGCCAGCAGCTTAACCGGGGGTAATCAAGAGACCCAGTACTTC.

V gene TRBV12-3 or TRBV12-4 combines with J gene TRBJ1-2; 8 nucleotides agree with TRBD1. This CDR3 is 12 amino acids long. J was trimmed by 8 bases and V by 4 bases; bases with no gene match: 3. This chain's CDR3 is CASSSDREGYTF. CDR3 sequence (DNA): TGTGCCAGCAGTTCGGACAGGGAAGGCTACACCTTC.

This clone came up once. CDR3 nucleotides: TGTGCCAGCAGTGACAGGGGGTACTATGGCTACACCTTC. Translated: CASSDRGYYGYTF. The chain couples TRBV12-3 or TRBV12-4 to TRBJ1-2, with 9 positions matching TRBD1. The V and J ends lost 5 bases and 3 bases, in that order; junction bases with no gene match: 1. The CDR3 totals 13 residues.

This clone was seen once. The chain combines TRBV7-9 with TRBJ1-2, with D possibly matching TRBD1 (6 bases). V was trimmed by 5 bases and J by 2 bases, leaving 12 bases between them. This CDR3 comprises 14 residues. Per the germline V gene, CDR1 is SEHNR and CDR2 is FQNEAQ (reference sequence). The chain's CDR3 is CASSPRRGNYGYTF. In DNA, the CDR3 is TGTGCCAGCAGCCCCCGCAGGGGCAACTATGGCTACACCTTC.

The V and J genes are TRBV19 and TRBJ2-1, with TRBD2 identical over 9 bases. The CDR3 length is 14 residues. Germline CDR1 LNHDA, CDR2 SQIVND (reference sequence). V was clipped by 8 bases and J by 7 bases; unmatched bases: 9. CDR3 sequence reads: CASSRPGLANEQFF. CDR3 DNA sequence: TGTGCCAGTTCAAGACCGGGACTAGCAAATGAGCAGTTCTTC. Full variable domain (outside the CDR3, taken from reference TRBV19 and TRBJ2-1): DGGITQSPKYLFRKEGQNVTLSCEQNLNHDAMYWYRQDPGQGLRLIYYSQIVNDFQKGDIAEGYSVSREKKESFPLTVTSAQKNPTAFYLCASSRPGLANEQFFGPGTRLTVL.

The V call is TRBV7-2, the J call TRBJ2-1; a possible D gene is TRBD2 (5 bases). The V end was cut by 4 bases, the J end by 10 bases, with 8 bases between. Germline CDR1 reads SGHTA; CDR2 reads FQGNSA. There are 11 residues in the CDR3. The CDR3 sequence: CASSSEVEQFF. DNA for the CDR3: TGTGCCAGCAGCTCGGAGGTCGAGCAGTTCTTC.

The chain carries TRBV10-3 and TRBJ1-2; TRBD1 matches 11 bases. CDR3 size: 14 residues. V shed 11 bases, J shed 7 bases, and the junction held 12 bases outside the gene matches. Germline loops: CDR1 ENHRY, CDR2 SYGVKD. The CDR3 protein is CALSAGQGAFGYTF. Here the CDR3 DNA reads TGTGCCCTCTCCGCCGGACAGGGGGCTTTTGGCTACACCTTC.